This T cell receptor beta chain derives from a study of cytomegalovirus exposure and HLA in healthy donors. Regarding the study as a whole: With later analysis, a missense DCLRE1C variant became linked to TCR beta V- and J-gene trimming.

Remarks on this clone: Its matching antigen is unknown.

It was with 60 Vbeta and 13 Jbeta primers that the PCR ran. Only in-frame clones appear in the TCRdb table, and some are missing; sequencing was by immunoSEQ multiplex PCR. This sample has some 140,000 clones, with 79% found just once. Germline V lookup: CDR1 MNHEY, CDR2 SVGAGI. V lost 0 bases and J lost 2; bases outside the gene matches: 2. CDR3 length: 15 residues. The chain joins TRBV6-5 to TRBJ2-3, with 7 bases lining up with TRBD2. This TCR came from a man aged 40-50 years in good health and CMV-seropositive. Sequences were obtained from PBMCs. CDR3 DNA sequence: TGTGCCAGCAGTTACTCGGGGGGGTCCACAGATACGCAGTATTTT. The encoded protein is CASSYSGGSTDTQYF.